This TCR beta chain was identified during a study of T cells after yellow fever vaccination. Looking at the study overall: In the case of low-cell-number fractions, SMART-Seq v4 Ultra Low Input was used for preparation. Study results and caveats: CD4 and CD8 compartments shared a small share of clonotypes. A large majority of primary-vaccination clones showed up again after the booster (about 97% CD4, roughly 88% CD8).

About this clonotype itself: The target antigen is unknown.

Template switching by 5'RACE produced TCR cDNA, adding a universal primer site and UMIs. TCRdb reprocessed the 5' RACE reads via MiXCR and lists one record per CDR3 protein. The profile shows about 300,000 distinct CDR3 sequences, roughly 7% of them singletons. Germline CDR1 is SGHAT and CDR2 is FQNNGV. Germline trimming cut 5 bases from V and 2 bases from J; bases unmatched to any gene: 7. The CDR3 extends over 15 amino acids. The sequencing used PBMCs, collected roughly seven weeks after the first yellow fever vaccination. The chain couples TRBV11-2 to TRBJ2-3, with 7 bases lining up with TRBD2. This receptor was taken from a young man who received the YFV17D yellow fever vaccine. CDR3 bases: TGTGCCAGCAGCCCTGGACTAGTGCCCACAGATACGCAGTATTTT. It yields the protein CASSPGLVPTDTQYF.